A selection of T cell receptor beta chains follows, all from one sample in a study of cytomegalovirus exposure and HLA in healthy donors. TCRdb's table, derived via immunoSEQ multiplex PCR, lists solely in-frame clones and lacks some. The table includes a few hundred thousand clones, less than 90% detected once. The sample consisted of PBMCs. These receptors came from a man aged 18 to 35 in good health and CMV-seropositive. The CDR3 runs from the conserved cysteine through the conserved F or W. A D gene is named only where the DNA matches it firmly. A clone size is listed for some rows: how often the clone was seen (once, few, many), or a class if it is expanded.

- | 13 | TRBJ1-5 | - | TRBV19 | CASSNRVSQPQHF | TGTGCCAGTAGTAACAGGGTGAGTCAGCCCCAGCATTTT
- | 14 | TRBJ1-5 | TRBD1 | TRBV6-5 | CASSYTGAGQPQHF | TGTGCCAGCAGTTATACAGGGGCAGGGCAGCCCCAGCATTTT
- | 17 | TRBJ2-1 | TRBD2 | TRBV4-3 | CASSPEEGLAVHNRRFF | TGCGCCAGCAGCCCCGAGGAGGGACTAGCGGTACACAACCGGCGGTTCTTC
- | 14 | TRBJ2-2 | TRBD1 | TRBV5-1 | CASSPGQGLGELFF | TGCGCCAGCAGCCCAGGACAGGGCTTAGGGGAGCTGTTTTTT
- | 14 | TRBJ2-7 | - | TRBV19 | CASSIGQDYYEQYF | TGTGCCAGTAGTATAGGACAAGACTACTACGAGCAGTACTTC
- | 14 | TRBJ2-7 | - | TRBV10-3 | CAISESGASYEQYF | TGTGCCATCAGTGAGAGTGGTGCCTCCTACGAGCAGTACTTC
- | 12 | TRBJ1-1 | - | TRBV2 | CARWGKYAEAFF | TGTGCCAGGTGGGGGAAATATGCTGAAGCTTTCTTT
- | 13 | TRBJ1-1 | - | TRBV12-5 | CASGLAGATEAFF | TGTGCTAGTGGTTTAGCAGGGGCCACTGAAGCTTTCTTT
- | 13 | TRBJ2-7 | - | TRBV6-5 | CASTSSHSYEQYF | TGTGCCAGCACCTCATCCCACTCCTACGAGCAGTACTTC
- | 11 | TRBJ2-7 | - | TRBV6-6 | CASSANYEQYF | TGTGCCAGTTCCGCGAACTACGAGCAGTACTTC
- | 14 | TRBJ2-5 | - | TRBV5-4 | CASSLGQGRETQYF | TGTGCCAGCAGCTTGGGGCAGGGCCGAGAGACCCAGTACTTC
few | 12 | TRBJ1-2 | - | TRBV7-9 | CASSLGQTNYTF | TGTGCCAGCAGCTTAGGGCAGACAAACTACACCTTC
- | 14 | TRBJ2-7 | - | TRBV11-1 | CASSLVRGPYEQYF | TGTGCCAGCAGCTTAGTGCGAGGCCCCTACGAGCAGTACTTC
- | 13 | TRBJ2-3 | - | TRBV5-1 | CASSFGQKDTQYF | TGCGCCAGCAGCTTTGGACAGAAAGATACGCAGTATTTT
once | 17 | TRBJ1-2 | - | TRBV7-2 | CASSLAGERQGFYGYTF | TGTGCCAGCAGCTTAGCAGGAGAGAGGCAGGGGTTCTATGGCTACACCTTC
- | 17 | TRBJ2-3 | TRBD2 | TRBV4-1 | CASSRLTSGEDTDTQYF | TGCGCCAGCAGCCGTCTTACTAGCGGGGAAGACACAGATACGCAGTATTTT
once | 15 | TRBJ2-3 | TRBD2 | TRBV7-6 | CASSSGLGRTDTQYF | TGTGCCAGCAGCTCTGGACTAGGGCGCACAGATACGCAGTATTTT
- | 16 | TRBJ2-2 | - | TRBV15 | CATSRTFTGNTGELFF | TGTGCCACCAGCAGAACTTTCACAGGGAACACCGGGGAGCTGTTTTTT
- | 15 | TRBJ1-4 | TRBD1 | TRBV28 | CASSRRTGGNEKLFF | TGTGCCAGCAGTAGACGGACAGGGGGTAATGAAAAACTGTTTTTT
- | 16 | TRBJ2-7 | TRBD1 | TRBV4-1 | CASSRGTGQGAYEQYF | TGCGCCAGCAGCCGAGGGACGGGACAGGGGGCCTACGAGCAGTACTTC
- | 14 | TRBJ2-1 | TRBD2 | TRBV28 | CATAAGGPFDEQFF | TGTGCCACAGCAGCGGGAGGGCCCTTCGATGAGCAGTTCTTC
- | 11 | TRBJ2-1 | - | TRBV2 | CVGGTYNEQFF | TGTGTAGGCGGGACCTACAATGAGCAGTTCTTC
- | 13 | TRBJ1-5 | - | TRBV6-1 | CASSAYSNQPQHF | TGTGCCAGCAGTGCTTACAGCAATCAGCCCCAGCATTTT
- | 13 | TRBJ1-2 | - | TRBV29-1 | CSVPAGEIYGYTF | TGCAGCGTCCCGGCGGGGGAGATCTATGGCTACACCTTC
- | 15 | TRBJ2-4 | TRBD1 | TRBV6-5 | CASRVNRDRGNIQYF | TGTGCCAGCAGGGTTAACCGGGACAGGGGCAACATTCAGTACTTC
few | 18 | TRBJ2-1 | TRBD2 | TRBV2 | CASRVAGGPTFDYNEQFF | TGTGCCAGCAGGGTAGCGGGAGGGCCGACTTTTGACTACAATGAGCAGTTCTTC
few | 15 | TRBJ2-7 | - | TRBV4-2 | CASSPQTGASHEQYF | TGTGCCAGCAGCCCTCAAACGGGAGCGTCCCACGAGCAGTACTTC
- | 14 | TRBJ2-5 | - | TRBV25-1 | CASSEYGGDETQYF | TGTGCCAGCAGTGAATATGGGGGAGACGAGACCCAGTACTTC
- | 12 | TRBJ2-7 | - | TRBV7-6 | CASSLQGNEQYF | TGTGCCAGCAGCCTCCAAGGGAACGAGCAGTACTTC
few | 15 | TRBJ1-4 | - | TRBV7-2 | CASSPVGLGKEKLFF | TGTGCCAGCAGTCCCGTAGGGCTGGGCAAGGAAAAACTGTTTTTT
few | 13 | TRBJ1-2 | - | TRBV6-5 | CASSYDRSDGYTF | TGTGCCAGCAGTTACGACAGGAGCGATGGCTACACCTTC